This TCR beta chain emerged from a study of regulatory T cells in long-lasting Graves disease. Time point noted: newly diagnosed GD, antithyroid drugs for less than 3 months. The TCR library was made from RNA that had been extracted from PBMCs in TRIzol. The peripheral blood volume drawn was 8.5 to 9 milliliters, and it was collected into EDTA tubes. Study observations and caveats: Persistent Graves' patients showed reduced TCR diversity versus newly diagnosed patients.

Arm-PCR with iRepertoire HTBI primers amplified the CDR3 regions for these TCR beta libraries. Each CDR3 protein gets one entry after TCRdb re-called the multiplex PCR reads with MiXCR. The data show some 560,000 distinct CDR3 sequences, more than 15% seen once. The ends were cut back, 1 base at V and 7 bases at J, with 14 bases in the middle. The CDR3 is 15 amino acids. This clonotype was recorded at least ten times. Its target is not known. These data were also reused for a study on T cells in Graves' hyperthyroidism and ophthalmopathy. Per that study: RT-PCR in the first round (using the HTBI primer set) targeted the TCR CDR3.

This chain links TRBV12-3 or TRBV12-4 with TRBJ1-5; the D is unclear. The TCR comes from a woman aged 40 to 65 with Graves disease. Here the sequenced sample was peripheral blood mononuclear cells (PBMCs), taken at new diagnosis, from a patient treated with antithyroid drugs. The DNA of the CDR3 is TGTGCCAGCAGTTTAGGAGATAGAGCCGTCCAGCCCCAGCATTTT. Its translation: CASSLGDRAVQPQHF.